Presented here are 26 T cell receptor beta chains from one specimen sequenced in a study of blood T cell repertoires in COVID-19. TCRdb's table, derived via immunoSEQ multiplex PCR, lists solely in-frame clones and lacks some. The sample includes 200,000 to 250,000 clones, around 90% seen only once; the top ten take around 10%. The sequenced material came from PBMCs or T cells enriched from blood (not recorded which). These receptors all stem from a man aged 18 to 29 with acute COVID-19.

The chain joins TRBV5-1 to TRBJ2-1, with D perhaps matching TRBD2 (5 bases). Germline V gives CDR1 SGHRS, CDR2 YFSETQ. V shed 7 bases and J shed 4 bases, with 12 bases lying between them. CDR3 length: 13 residues. DNA for the CDR3: TGCGCCAGCCGAAAAAGGAGGTACAATGAGCAGTTCTTC. Residues: CASRKRRYNEQFF.

The chain is built from TRBV28 and TRBJ2-7; 14 bases line up with TRBD2. Germline values: CDR1 MDHEN, CDR2 SYDVKM. This CDR3 region has 17 residues. V was pared by 4 bases and J by 1 base, with 6 bases of the junction left unmatched. The DNA for the CDR3 is TGTGCCAGCAGTTCGACTAGCGGGAGGGCCCATTCCTACGAGCAGTACTTC. This codes for CASSSTSGRAHSYEQYF.

The V call is TRBV5-4, the J call TRBJ2-5; TRBD2 matches 8 bases. Germline CDR1 reads SGHNT; CDR2 reads YYREEE (reference sequence). Losses at the gene ends were 6 bases for V and 1 base for J; bases not matched to a gene: 2. The CDR3 runs 13 residues. CDR3 sequence (DNA): TGTGCCAGCAAACTAGCGGCCCAAGAGACCCAGTACTTC. Translated, it gives CASKLAAQETQYF.

The chain is built from TRBV30 and TRBJ2-7; D is unresolved. The length of the CDR3 is 12 residues. Trimming took off 5 bases at V and 6 bases at J, with 14 bases between the two ends. Germline V gene sequence: CDR1 GTSNPN, CDR2 SVGIG (reference sequence). The CDR3 nucleotides are TGTGCCTGGGGCCGATTAGCCGGCGAGCAGTACTTC. Translating it yields CAWGRLAGEQYF.

This chain joins TRBV19 and TRBJ2-7; a weak D match, TRBD1 (5 bases). The CDR3 totals 13 residues. V dropped 9 bases and J dropped 5 bases, with 17 bases sitting between them. Germline V gives CDR1 LNHDA, CDR2 SQIVND (reference sequence). The CDR3 coding sequence is TGTGCCAGGGCGGACACCCATGTGGACGAGCAGTACTTC. Amino acids: CARADTHVDEQYF.

The J gene is TRBJ2-1, the V gene TRBV12-5, with 9 nucleotides matching TRBD2. Trimming at V came to 0 bases and at J to 0 bases, leaving 9 bases not matched to a gene. CDR1 and CDR2 (germline): LGHNT, FRNRAP. The CDR3 has 19 amino acids. The CDR3 is CASGLVGLAGIRSYNEQFF. In DNA, the CDR3 is TGTGCTAGTGGTTTGGTAGGTCTAGCGGGAATACGCTCCTACAATGAGCAGTTCTTC.

The chain uses TRBV6-5 and TRBJ2-1; D is unclear. Germline loops: CDR1 MNHEY, CDR2 SVGAGI. Trimming stripped 10 bases from V and 0 bases from J, with 16 bases between. The CDR3 consists of 15 residues. This CDR3 is CATLPGAGSYNEQFF. The CDR3 DNA follows: TGTGCCACGCTGCCAGGCGCTGGCTCCTACAATGAGCAGTTCTTC.

This chain connects TRBV18 to TRBJ2-1, with D possibly being TRBD2 (5 bases). In germline, CDR1 is KGHSH, CDR2 LQKENI. Between the trimmed V and J ends, which lost 3 bases and 0 bases, there was a span of 18 bases. CDR3 size: 18 residues. CDR3 in amino acids: CASSPRVRGLTSYNEQFF. The CDR3 DNA reads TGTGCCAGCTCACCGCGTGTTAGAGGGTTGACCTCCTACAATGAGCAGTTCTTC.

This chain links TRBV18 with TRBJ1-5; tentative D call: TRBD1 (6 bases). V lost 2 bases and J 8 bases, leaving 10 bases between the germline ends. The germline CDR1 and CDR2 sequences are KGHSH and LQKENI. The CDR3 runs 13 residues. The CDR3 loop is CASSPGGAEPQHF. The CDR3, as DNA: TGTGCCAGCTCACCAGGGGGGGCTGAGCCCCAGCATTTT. Supplemented by reference TRBV18 and TRBJ1-5, the full variable domain reads NAGVMQNPRHLVRRRGQEARLRCSPMKGHSHVYWYRQLPEEGLKFMVYLQKENIIDESGMPKERFSAEFPKEGPSILRIQQVVRGDSAAYFCASSPGGAEPQHFGDGTRLSIL.

The chain joins TRBV7-9 to TRBJ1-3; D is possibly TRBD1 (5 bases). Germline V CDR1 and CDR2: SEHNR, FQNEAQ (reference sequence). The V end was cut by 1 base, the J end by 2 bases, with 18 bases between. This CDR3 comprises 18 residues. This chain's CDR3 is CASSLVILGQPTGNTIYF. CDR3 sequence (DNA): TGTGCCAGCAGCTTAGTAATCTTGGGGCAGCCAACTGGAAACACCATATATTTT.

This chain joins TRBV10-3 and TRBJ2-1, with D possibly matching TRBD1 (7 bases). Germline CDR1 is ENHRY and CDR2 is SYGVKD. V was pared by 4 bases and J by 7 bases, with 11 bases between. This CDR3 has 13 amino acids. Written as DNA, the CDR3 is TGTGCCATCAGTGGGCAGGGGGGAAATGAGCAGTTCTTC. Protein product: CAISGQGGNEQFF.

The V and J genes are TRBV3-1 (or the pseudogene TRBV3-2) and TRBJ2-5; 9 bases map to TRBD2. V gave up 1 base and J gave up 1 base; unmatched junction bases: 10. Germline V gene lookup returns CDR1 LGHDT and CDR2 YNNKEL (reference sequence). The CDR3 loop spans 18 amino acids. The CDR3 region is CASSQVVKLAGIQETQYF. The CDR3 DNA is TGTGCCAGCAGCCAAGTGGTTAAGCTAGCGGGAATCCAAGAGACCCAGTACTTC.

V is TRBV7-2 and J is TRBJ2-7; TRBD1 might be the D (7 bases). The CDR3 loop spans 16 amino acids. V was cut by 2 bases and J by 5 bases, with 19 bases left in between. Germline lookup yields CDR1 SGHTA and CDR2 FQGNSA. This chain's CDR3 is CASSLTGDSYPHEQYF. CDR3 sequence (DNA): TGTGCCAGCAGCTTAACGGGGGACAGTTACCCTCACGAGCAGTACTTC. Variable domain in full (rest from reference TRBV7-2 and TRBJ2-7): GAGVSQSPSNKVTEKGKDVELRCDPISGHTALYWYRQSLGQGLEFLIYFQGNSAPDKSGLPSDRFSAERTGGSVSTLTIQRTQQEDSAVYLCASSLTGDSYPHEQYFGPGTRLTVT.

This sequence joins TRBV9 and TRBJ2-5; 8 bases are shared with TRBD1. After removal of 0 bases from V and 7 bases from J, the junction contained 2 bases not matched to a gene. The CDR3 is made up of 13 amino acids. Per the germline V gene, CDR1 is SGDLS and CDR2 is YYNGEE. The CDR3 loop is CASSVEQGGTQYF. The CDR3 DNA reads as TGTGCCAGCAGCGTAGAACAGGGGGGGACCCAGTACTTC.

This clone has more than one count but fewer than ten. The gene calls are TRBV2 and TRBJ1-2, with 8 bases fitting TRBD1. The germline gives CDR1 SNHLY, CDR2 FYNNEI. This CDR3 region has 15 residues. V shed 5 bases and J 4 bases; nucleotides not matched to a gene: 9. CDR3 bases: TGTGCCAGCAGTACAGGGGGGACAGGACGCTATGGCTACACCTTC. It encodes CASSTGGTGRYGYTF.

The V gene is TRBV6-5, the J gene TRBJ2-3; D unresolved. Germline V gene sequence: CDR1 MNHEY, CDR2 SVGAGI. This CDR3 is 14 amino acids long. Trimming took off 0 bases at V and 4 bases at J, with 8 bases between the two ends. The chain's CDR3 is CASSYSNIADTQYF. In DNA form, the CDR3 reads TGTGCCAGCAGTTACTCGAATATAGCAGATACGCAGTATTTT.

V usage is TRBV7-2 and J usage is TRBJ2-7; 7 bases are a match to TRBD2. The CDR3 loop spans 13 amino acids. After removal of 5 bases from V and 5 bases from J, the junction contained 6 bases not matched to a gene. Germline loops: CDR1 SGHTA, CDR2 FQGNSA. CDR3 amino acids: CASSATSAHEQYF. The CDR3, as DNA: TGTGCCAGCAGCGCCACTAGCGCCCACGAGCAGTACTTC.

The CDR3 protein is CASRVAGEEQYF. Here the CDR3 DNA reads TGTGCCAGCAGGGTTGCGGGAGAAGAGCAGTACTTC. This chain uses TRBV28 with TRBJ2-7; TRBD2 agrees at 7 bases. This CDR3 is built from 12 residues. Trimming cost V 6 bases and J 7 bases; bases outside gene matches: 6. Germline V lookup: CDR1 MDHEN, CDR2 SYDVKM.

The rearrangement links TRBV7-8 to TRBJ2-5, with D tentatively TRBD1 (6 bases). V was shortened by 1 base and J by 5 bases, with 11 bases between the two germline ends. Germline V gene data show CDR1 as SGHVS and CDR2 as FQNEAQ. CDR3 length equals 14 residues. CDR3 sequence: CASSLGTVRETQYF. CDR3 DNA sequence: TGTGCCAGCAGCTTAGGGACAGTAAGGGAGACCCAGTACTTC.

V is TRBV2 and J is TRBJ1-3; no reliable D call. V lost 6 bases and J 0 bases, leaving 15 bases between the germline ends. This CDR3 is built from 16 residues. CDR1 and CDR2 (germline): SNHLY, FYNNEI. Written as DNA, the CDR3 is TGTGCCAGCAGGGCAGAGGAGGCCTCCTCTGGAAACACCATATATTTT. Translating gives CASRAEEASSGNTIYF. The full variable domain, rest sourced from reference TRBV2 and TRBJ1-3, is EPEVTQTPSHQVTQMGQEVILRCVPISNHLYFYWYRQILGQKVEFLVSFYNNEISEKSEIFDDQFSVERPDGSNFTLKIRSTKLEDSAMYFCASRAEEASSGNTIYFGEGSWLTVV.

The J gene is TRBJ1-1, the V gene TRBV30, with D uncertain. Germline-derived CDR1 and CDR2 are GTSNPN and SVGIG (reference sequence). The CDR3 length is 15 residues. The V and J ends lost 7 bases and 0 bases respectively, with 18 bases between them. The DNA for the CDR3 is TGTGCCTTTGGGGAGGTGGGGAGGGTGAACACTGAAGCTTTCTTT. It is translated as CAFGEVGRVNTEAFF.

V is TRBV15 and J is TRBJ2-1, with 9 bases lining up with TRBD2. The V and J ends lost 0 bases and 7 bases, in that order; junction bases with no gene match: 13. CDR1 and CDR2 (germline): LNHNV, YYDKDF (reference sequence). This CDR3 spans 18 amino acids. In DNA, the CDR3 is TGTGCCACCAGCAGAGATCGAGGGACGGGACTAGCTGATAATGAGCAGTTCTTC. It yields the protein CATSRDRGTGLADNEQFF.

This chain connects TRBV7-2 to TRBJ2-3, with 7 positions matching TRBD2. Germline lookup yields CDR1 SGHTA and CDR2 FQGNSA. This CDR3 spans 14 amino acids. V gave up 4 bases and J gave up 5 bases; unmatched junction bases: 6. The CDR3 DNA reads as TGTGCCAGCAGCTCCGGGACTATCAAAGATACGCAGTATTTT. It encodes CASSSGTIKDTQYF.

This clone was seen once. The rearrangement uses TRBV4-1 and TRBJ2-7, with D perhaps matching TRBD2 (7 bases). There are 15 residues in the CDR3. Germline CDR1 is MGHRA and CDR2 is YSYEKL. Trimming removed 1 base from V and 0 bases from J, with 10 bases in between. The CDR3 reads CASSQAGGHSYEQYF. DNA of the CDR3: TGCGCCAGCAGCCAAGCGGGGGGCCACTCCTACGAGCAGTACTTC.

V usage is TRBV5-6 and J usage is TRBJ2-7, with TRBD2 as a possible D gene (5 bases). The V and J ends lost 0 bases and 5 bases respectively, with 9 bases between them. Germline CDR1 reads SGHDT; CDR2 reads YYEEEE. The CDR3 runs 13 residues. The CDR3 region is CASSLGGADEQYF. The CDR3 DNA reads as TGTGCCAGCAGCTTGGGGGGAGCTGACGAGCAGTACTTC.

The chain links TRBV3-1 (or the pseudogene TRBV3-2) to TRBJ1-1; TRBD1 matches at 10 bases. V was clipped by 0 bases and J by 3 bases; unmatched bases: 1. Germline V gene data show CDR1 as LGHDT and CDR2 as YNNKEL (reference sequence). CDR3 length equals 15 residues. For the CDR3, the DNA is TGTGCCAGCAGCCAAGAGGGGACAGGGGACACTGAAGCTTTCTTT. Translating gives CASSQEGTGDTEAFF.